These 15 T cell receptor beta chains share one sample of origin, sequenced in a study of regulatory T cells in long-lasting Graves disease. HTBI primers from iRepertoire and Arm-PCR of CDR3 regions yielded the TCR beta libraries. TCRdb recomputed calls from the multiplex PCR reads with MiXCR, one row per CDR3 protein. The data show 450,000 to 650,000 distinct CDR3 sequences, about 15% seen once. The time point: newly diagnosed GD, antithyroid drugs for less than 3 months. PBMC RNA was the source of the TCR library. These same records also appear under a second study, on T cells in Graves' hyperthyroidism and ophthalmopathy.

The specimen comprised peripheral blood mononuclear cells (PBMCs), sampled at new diagnosis, from a patient treated with antithyroid drugs. The receptors were sampled from a woman aged 35-65 years with Graves disease.

V is TRBV18 and J is TRBJ1-1, with 7 bases lining up with TRBD1. The V gene's germline CDR1 is KGHSH and CDR2 LQKENI. The CDR3 spans 17 residues. V lost 3 bases, J lost 4 bases, and 14 bases stayed unmatched. In nucleotides, the CDR3 is TGTGCCAGCTCACCGAGACTCGACCAGGGGGGCGGCACTGAAGCTTTCTTT. This gives the protein CASSPRLDQGGGTEAFF.

The V call is TRBV3-1, the J call TRBJ2-2; no clear D. Germline V gene lookup returns CDR1 LGHDT and CDR2 YNNKEL (reference sequence). The CDR3 is 13 residues long. V was shortened by 3 bases and J by 7 bases, with 9 bases between the two germline ends. Written as DNA, the CDR3 is TGTGCCAGCAGCCAGAATCTTGTCGGGGAGCTGTTTTTT. It yields the protein CASSQNLVGELFF.

This clonotype was seen a few times. The chain employs TRBV28 and TRBJ1-4; D call uncertain. Germline CDR1 reads MDHEN; CDR2 reads SYDVKM. The CDR3 covers 13 residues. Trimming took 2 bases from V and 7 from J, leaving 8 bases between them. CDR3 residues: CASSLAGREKLFF. Written as DNA, the CDR3 is TGTGCCAGCAGTTTAGCGGGTCGTGAAAAACTGTTTTTT.

In its sample, this clonotype was seen many times. This sequence joins TRBV6-5 and TRBJ2-3, with D maybe TRBD1 (6 bases). Germline V gives CDR1 MNHEY, CDR2 SVGAGI. Trimming shortened V by 0 bases and J by 1 base, and 17 bases separated the two germline ends. This CDR3 has 18 residues. DNA of the CDR3: TGTGCCAGCAGTTACTCTTATCAGGGACATCCGGGCACAGATACGCAGTATTTT. Protein: CASSYSYQGHPGTDTQYF.

This clonotype was picked up many times. The V gene is TRBV2, the J gene TRBJ2-3, with 10 bases identical to TRBD1. The CDR3 is 13 amino acids. Germline assignment: CDR1 SNHLY and CDR2 FYNNEI. Unmatched junction bases numbered 2, after V lost 6 bases and J lost 5 bases. The DNA for the CDR3 is TGTGCCAGCAGGGGGGACAGGGGAGATACGCAGTATTTT. It encodes CASRGDRGDTQYF.

This clonotype was seen repeatedly, ten times or more. The genes are TRBV7-9 and TRBJ1-5; D may be TRBD1 (5 bases). This CDR3 comprises 13 residues. V was clipped by 4 bases and J by 7 bases, with 11 bases between them. Germline V gives CDR1 SEHNR, CDR2 FQNEAQ (reference sequence). The CDR3 region has the DNA TGTGCCAGCAGCTGGACCGGGGGGCAGCCCCAGCATTTT. Protein sequence: CASSWTGGQPQHF.

This clonotype was seen at least ten times. V gene TRBV20-1 combines with J gene TRBJ1-5; D may be TRBD1 (6 bases). The CDR3 extends over 14 amino acids. Trimming pared 1 base from V and 6 bases from J, leaving 13 bases between. Germline V gene data show CDR1 as DFQATT and CDR2 as SNEGSKA (reference sequence). CDR3 sequence (DNA): TGCAGTGCTAGAGCACAGGGCCCTAGTCAGCCCCAGCATTTT. The encoded protein is CSARAQGPSQPQHF.

This clonotype has a count of ten or more. A single base separates this from a much larger clone, so it may be a read error. The chain has TRBV12-3 or TRBV12-4 and TRBJ2-5; maybe TRBD2 (6 bases). The CDR3 has 13 amino acids. The CDR3 bases are TGTGCCGGCAGTTTTAGACTAGATGGGACCCAGTACTTC. Its protein is CAGSFRLDGTQYF.

This clonotype was counted ten times or more. The CDR3 reads CASSSLRGGYNEQFF. For the CDR3, the DNA is TGTGCCAGCAGCTCCCTCCGGGGGGGGTACAATGAGCAGTTCTTC. The chain is built from TRBV12-3 or TRBV12-4 and TRBJ2-1, with 8 bases matching TRBD2. V trimming: 6 bases; J trimming: 4 bases; junction bases outside the gene matches: 8. The CDR3 sequence is 15 residues long.

Many counts were recorded for this clonotype. The rearrangement joins TRBV14 to TRBJ2-5, with D unclear. The V gene lost 6 bases and the J gene lost 2 bases, with 10 bases spanning the gap. Germline lookup yields CDR1 SGHDN and CDR2 FVKESK. The CDR3 runs 13 residues. The CDR3 DNA reads as TGTGCCAGCAGGGACCTTTCTCAAGAGACCCAGTACTTC. Its translation: CASRDLSQETQYF.

This clonotype was found many times. The CDR3: CASSEALQGAGANVLTF. The CDR3 DNA follows: TGTGCCAGCAGTGAAGCGCTTCAAGGGGCTGGGGCCAACGTCCTGACTTTC. V usage is TRBV2 and J usage is TRBJ2-6, with a possible D match to TRBD1 (5 bases). The CDR3 is made up of 17 amino acids. Germline V gene sequence: CDR1 SNHLY, CDR2 FYNNEI. V lost 0 bases, J lost 2 bases, and 11 bases lay in between.

On this clonotype itself: A far larger clone is a single base away, which makes a read error likely. This chain uses TRBV11-2 with TRBJ2-7; D is undetermined. Germline CDR1 and CDR2: SGHAT and FQNNGV. The CDR3 has 14 residues. The ends were cut back, 6 bases at V and 7 bases at J, with 19 bases in the middle. Written as DNA, the CDR3 is TGTGCCAGCAGAGCCAAGGGCCTCTACAATGAGCAGTACTTC. Protein product: CASRAKGLYNEQYF.

This clonotype was counted many times. The chain uses TRBV2 and TRBJ1-5; D remains ambiguous. This CDR3 spans 13 amino acids. From germline, CDR1 is SNHLY and CDR2 FYNNEI. The ends were cut back, 2 bases at V and 0 bases at J, with 2 bases in the middle. This CDR3 reads CASSESSNQPQHF. In DNA form, the CDR3 reads TGTGCCAGCAGTGAAAGTAGCAATCAGCCCCAGCATTTT.

This chain uses TRBV6-1 with TRBJ1-1; tentatively, D is TRBD1 (6 bases). Germline CDR1 MNHNS, CDR2 SASEGT. Trimming cost V 6 bases and J 2 bases, with 16 bases left between them. The CDR3 loop spans 15 amino acids. CDR3 loop: CASRRGGGANTEAFF. CDR3 nucleotides: TGTGCCAGCAGGCGGGGTGGGGGGGCTAACACTGAAGCTTTCTTT.

The table lists this clonotype with many counts. V usage is TRBV30 and J usage is TRBJ1-4, with 10 bases aligning to TRBD1. Germline CDR1 GTSNPN, CDR2 SVGIG (reference sequence). The CDR3 length is 14 residues. V gave up 4 bases and J gave up 5 bases; unmatched junction bases: 4. The CDR3 spells CAWKPGQGNEKLFF. The CDR3 region has the DNA TGTGCCTGGAAACCGGGACAGGGGAATGAAAAACTGTTTTTT.